This passage covers 5 T cell receptor beta chains from one sample sequenced in a study of OX40 agonist ivuxolimab in advanced cancers. Generated by immunoSEQ multiplex PCR, the TCRdb table keeps only in-frame clones and is missing some. The table shows about 78,000 clones, with around nine tenths occurring only once. The sequenced sample was CD4+ or CD8+ T cells sorted from blood, obtained in a trial of the OX40 agonist ivuxolimab. These receptors came from an adult with an advanced solid tumor such as melanoma, head and neck, liver or kidney cancer.

The V and J genes are TRBV2 and TRBJ1-1, with D possibly TRBD1 on 6 matching bases. The V end lost 5 bases, the J end lost 6 bases, and 13 bases lay between the germline ends. This CDR3 region has 13 residues. Germline V gene lookup returns CDR1 SNHLY and CDR2 FYNNEI. The CDR3 nucleotides are TGTGCCAGCAGTACTCAGGGGATCCCTGAAGCTTTCTTT. Translating gives CASSTQGIPEAFF. The variable domain in full, with the rest retrieved from reference TRBV2 and TRBJ1-1, is EPEVTQTPSHQVTQMGQEVILRCVPISNHLYFYWYRQILGQKVEFLVSFYNNEISEKSEIFDDQFSVERPDGSNFTLKIRSTKLEDSAMYFCASSTQGIPEAFFGQGTRLTVV.

The chain couples TRBV5-5 to TRBJ1-4, with unresolved D. CDR1 is SGHKS, CDR2 YYEKEE, per germline (reference sequence). This CDR3 comprises 14 residues. Trimming removed 3 bases at V and 0 bases at J, with 6 bases between. As DNA, the CDR3 is TGTGCCAGCAGCTCTGAGGCAACTAATGAAAAACTGTTTTTT. It is translated as CASSSEATNEKLFF.

This rearrangement joins TRBV30 to TRBJ1-2, with TRBD1 matching 12 bases. This CDR3 has 17 residues. Germline V gives CDR1 GTSNPN, CDR2 SVGIG (reference sequence). V trimming: 2 bases; J trimming: 4 bases; junction bases outside the gene matches: 11. CDR3 nucleotide sequence: TGTGCCTGGAGTTCCCGGGACAGGGGGCTTATGGGCTATGGCTACACCTTC. Amino acids: CAWSSRDRGLMGYGYTF.

The gene calls are TRBV30 and TRBJ2-2; no reliable D call. Trimming stripped 0 bases from V and 2 bases from J, with 4 bases between. This CDR3 comprises 13 residues. Germline lookup yields CDR1 GTSNPN and CDR2 SVGIG (reference sequence). CDR3 sequence (DNA): TGTGCCTGGAGTGTAAAAAACACCGGGGAGCTGTTTTTT. Protein: CAWSVKNTGELFF.

The rearrangement joins TRBV28 to TRBJ2-2; 7 nucleotides match TRBD2. There are 14 residues in the CDR3. Germline V lookup: CDR1 MDHEN, CDR2 SYDVKM. The V gene end was trimmed by 6 bases and the J gene end by 3 bases; junction bases not matched to a gene: 4. CDR3 sequence: CASRSAGYTGELFF. CDR3 nucleotide sequence: TGTGCCAGCAGATCAGCGGGATACACCGGGGAGCTGTTTTTT.